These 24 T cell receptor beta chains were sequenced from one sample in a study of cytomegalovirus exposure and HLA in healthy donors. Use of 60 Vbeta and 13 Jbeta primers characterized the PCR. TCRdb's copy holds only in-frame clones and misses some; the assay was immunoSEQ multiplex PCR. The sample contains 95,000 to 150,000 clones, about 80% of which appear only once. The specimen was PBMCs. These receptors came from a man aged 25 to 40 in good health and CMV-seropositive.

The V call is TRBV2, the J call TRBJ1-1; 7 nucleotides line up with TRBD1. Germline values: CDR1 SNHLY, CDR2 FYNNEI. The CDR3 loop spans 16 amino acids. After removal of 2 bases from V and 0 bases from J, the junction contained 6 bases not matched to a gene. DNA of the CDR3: TGTGCCAGCAGTGAAAGGGGGACAGTCATGAACACTGAAGCTTTCTTT. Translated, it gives CASSERGTVMNTEAFF.

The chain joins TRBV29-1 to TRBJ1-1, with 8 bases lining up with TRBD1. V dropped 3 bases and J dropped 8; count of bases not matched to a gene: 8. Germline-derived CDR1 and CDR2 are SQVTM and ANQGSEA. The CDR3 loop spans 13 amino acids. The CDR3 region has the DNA TGCAGCGTTGACTTTGGACAGGGAGCGGAAGCTTTCTTT. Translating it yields CSVDFGQGAEAFF. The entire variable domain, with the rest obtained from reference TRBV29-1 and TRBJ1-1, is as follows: SAVISQKPSRDICQRGTSLTIQCQVDSQVTMMFWYRQQPGQSLTLIATANQGSEATYESGFVIDKFPISRPNLTFSTLTVSNMSPEDSSIYLCSVDFGQGAEAFFGQGTRLTVV.

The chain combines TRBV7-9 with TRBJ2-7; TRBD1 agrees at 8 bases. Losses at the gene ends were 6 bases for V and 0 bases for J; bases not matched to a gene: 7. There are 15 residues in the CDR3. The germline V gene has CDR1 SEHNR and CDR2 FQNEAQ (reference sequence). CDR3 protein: CASRSTGGTSYEQYF. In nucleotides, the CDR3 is TGTGCCAGCAGATCCACAGGGGGAACCTCCTACGAGCAGTACTTC.

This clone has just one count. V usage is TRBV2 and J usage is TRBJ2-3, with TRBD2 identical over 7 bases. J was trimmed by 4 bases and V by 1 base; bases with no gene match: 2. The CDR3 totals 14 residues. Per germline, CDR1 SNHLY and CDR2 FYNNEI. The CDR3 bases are TGTGCCAGCAGTGAAGGGACTAGTGCAGATACGCAGTATTTT. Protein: CASSEGTSADTQYF. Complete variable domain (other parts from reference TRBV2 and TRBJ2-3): EPEVTQTPSHQVTQMGQEVILRCVPISNHLYFYWYRQILGQKVEFLVSFYNNEISEKSEIFDDQFSVERPDGSNFTLKIRSTKLEDSAMYFCASSEGTSADTQYFGPGTRLTVL.

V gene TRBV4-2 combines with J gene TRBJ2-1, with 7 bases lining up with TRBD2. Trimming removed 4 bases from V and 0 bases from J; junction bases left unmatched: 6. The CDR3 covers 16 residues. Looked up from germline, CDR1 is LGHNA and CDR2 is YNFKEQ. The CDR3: CASSRAGVRSYNEQFF. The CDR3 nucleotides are TGTGCCAGCAGCCGGGCGGGGGTACGCTCCTACAATGAGCAGTTCTTC.

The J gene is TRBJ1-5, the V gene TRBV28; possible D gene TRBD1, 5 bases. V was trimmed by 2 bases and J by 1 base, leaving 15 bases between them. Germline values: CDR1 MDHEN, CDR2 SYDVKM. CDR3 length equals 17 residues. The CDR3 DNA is TGTGCCAGCAGTTTAAAACGTGCAGGGTGGAGCAATCAGCCCCAGCATTTT. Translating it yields CASSLKRAGWSNQPQHF.

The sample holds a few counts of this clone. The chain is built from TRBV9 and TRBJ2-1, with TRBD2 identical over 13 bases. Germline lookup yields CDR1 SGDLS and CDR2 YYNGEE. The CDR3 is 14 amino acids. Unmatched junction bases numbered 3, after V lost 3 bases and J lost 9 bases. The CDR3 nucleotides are TGTGCCAGCAGCGCGACTAGCGGGAGGCGTGAGCAGTTCTTC. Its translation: CASSATSGRREQFF.

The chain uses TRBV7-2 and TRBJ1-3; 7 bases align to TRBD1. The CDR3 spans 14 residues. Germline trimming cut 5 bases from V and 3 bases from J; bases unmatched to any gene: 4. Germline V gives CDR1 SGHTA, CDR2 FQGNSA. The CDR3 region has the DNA TGTGCCAGCAGCCCCGGGACAGTTGGAAACACCATATATTTT. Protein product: CASSPGTVGNTIYF.

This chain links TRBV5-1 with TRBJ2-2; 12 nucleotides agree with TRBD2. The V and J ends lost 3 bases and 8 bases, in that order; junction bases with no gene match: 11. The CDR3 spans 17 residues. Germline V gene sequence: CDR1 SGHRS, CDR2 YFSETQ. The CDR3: CASSWDLAGGPGGELFF. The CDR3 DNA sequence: TGCGCCAGCAGCTGGGATCTAGCGGGAGGGCCTGGGGGGGAGCTGTTTTTT.

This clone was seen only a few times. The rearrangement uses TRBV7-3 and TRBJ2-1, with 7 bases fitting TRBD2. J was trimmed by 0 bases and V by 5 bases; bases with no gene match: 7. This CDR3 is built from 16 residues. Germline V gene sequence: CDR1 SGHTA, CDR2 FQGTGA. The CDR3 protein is CASSPQAGLSYNEQFF. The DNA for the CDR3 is TGTGCCAGCAGCCCCCAAGCGGGGCTCTCCTACAATGAGCAGTTCTTC.

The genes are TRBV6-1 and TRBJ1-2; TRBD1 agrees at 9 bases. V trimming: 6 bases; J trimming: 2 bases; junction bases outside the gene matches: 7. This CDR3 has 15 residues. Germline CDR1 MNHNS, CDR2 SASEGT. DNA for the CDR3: TGTGCCAGCAGCCTCCGGGACAGGGTAAACTATGGCTACACCTTC. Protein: CASSLRDRVNYGYTF.

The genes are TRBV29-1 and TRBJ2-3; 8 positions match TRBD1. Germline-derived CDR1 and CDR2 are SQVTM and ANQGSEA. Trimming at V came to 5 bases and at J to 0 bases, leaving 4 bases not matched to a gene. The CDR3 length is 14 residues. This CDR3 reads CSVRRGRSTDTQYF. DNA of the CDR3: TGCAGCGTTCGCAGGGGGCGCAGCACAGATACGCAGTATTTT.

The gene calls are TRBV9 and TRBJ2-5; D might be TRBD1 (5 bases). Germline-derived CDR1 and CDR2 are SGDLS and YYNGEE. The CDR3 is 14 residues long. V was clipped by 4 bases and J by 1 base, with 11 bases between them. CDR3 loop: CASSPRGFQETQYF. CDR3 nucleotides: TGTGCCAGCAGCCCAAGGGGATTCCAAGAGACCCAGTACTTC.

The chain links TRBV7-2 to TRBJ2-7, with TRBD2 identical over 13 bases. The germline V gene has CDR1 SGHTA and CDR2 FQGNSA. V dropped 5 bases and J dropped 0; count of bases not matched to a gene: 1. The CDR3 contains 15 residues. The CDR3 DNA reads TGTGCCAGCAGCGGACTAGCGGGAGTCTCCTACGAGCAGTACTTC. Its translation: CASSGLAGVSYEQYF.

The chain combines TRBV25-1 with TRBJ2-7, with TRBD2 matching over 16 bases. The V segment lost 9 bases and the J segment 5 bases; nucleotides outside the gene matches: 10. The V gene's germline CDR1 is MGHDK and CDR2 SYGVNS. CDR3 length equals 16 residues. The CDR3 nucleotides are TGTGCCAGTTCGTCCGGGACTAGCGGGAGGGCACACGAGCAGTACTTC. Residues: CASSSGTSGRAHEQYF.

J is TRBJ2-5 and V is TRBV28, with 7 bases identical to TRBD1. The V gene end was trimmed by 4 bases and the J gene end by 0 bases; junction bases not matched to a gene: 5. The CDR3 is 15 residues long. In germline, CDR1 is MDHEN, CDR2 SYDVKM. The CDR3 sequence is CASSSIQGHQETQYF. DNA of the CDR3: TGTGCCAGCAGTTCAATACAGGGGCACCAAGAGACCCAGTACTTC.

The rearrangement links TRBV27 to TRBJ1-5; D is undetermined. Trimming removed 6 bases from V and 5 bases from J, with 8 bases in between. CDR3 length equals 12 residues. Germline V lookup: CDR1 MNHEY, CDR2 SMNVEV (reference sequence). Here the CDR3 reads CASSMRDQPQHF. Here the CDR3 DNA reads TGTGCCAGCAGCATGAGGGATCAGCCCCAGCATTTT.

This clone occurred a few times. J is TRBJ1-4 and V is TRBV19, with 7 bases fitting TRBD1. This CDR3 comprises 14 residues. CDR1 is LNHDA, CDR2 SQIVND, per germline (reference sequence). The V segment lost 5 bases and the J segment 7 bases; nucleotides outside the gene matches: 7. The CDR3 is CASSPWDSSEKLFF. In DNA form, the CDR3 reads TGTGCCAGTAGTCCCTGGGACAGCTCTGAAAAACTGTTTTTT.

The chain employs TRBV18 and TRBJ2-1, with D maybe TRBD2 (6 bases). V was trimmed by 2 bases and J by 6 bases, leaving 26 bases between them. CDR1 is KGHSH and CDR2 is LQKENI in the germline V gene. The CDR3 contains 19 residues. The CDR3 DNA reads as TGTGCCAGCTCACCAGTTGGGGGGAACGGCGTCAGGGACGTCAATGAGCAGTTCTTC. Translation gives CASSPVGGNGVRDVNEQFF. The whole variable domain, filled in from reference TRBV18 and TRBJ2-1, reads NAGVMQNPRHLVRRRGQEARLRCSPMKGHSHVYWYRQLPEEGLKFMVYLQKENIIDESGMPKERFSAEFPKEGPSILRIQQVVRGDSAAYFCASSPVGGNGVRDVNEQFFGPGTRLTVL.

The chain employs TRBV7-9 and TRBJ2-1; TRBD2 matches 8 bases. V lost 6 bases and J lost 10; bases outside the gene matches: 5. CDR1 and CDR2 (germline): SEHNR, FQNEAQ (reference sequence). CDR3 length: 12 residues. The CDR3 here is CASSSSGREQFF. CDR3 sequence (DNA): TGTGCCAGCAGTTCCAGCGGGAGAGAGCAGTTCTTC.

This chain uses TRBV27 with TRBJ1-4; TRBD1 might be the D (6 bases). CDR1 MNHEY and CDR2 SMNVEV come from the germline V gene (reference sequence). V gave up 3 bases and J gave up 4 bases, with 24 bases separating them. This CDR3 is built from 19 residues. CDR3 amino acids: CASSLYLTGSGTHNEKLFF. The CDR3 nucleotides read TGTGCCAGCAGTTTGTACCTAACAGGGAGTGGGACCCATAATGAAAAACTGTTTTTT.

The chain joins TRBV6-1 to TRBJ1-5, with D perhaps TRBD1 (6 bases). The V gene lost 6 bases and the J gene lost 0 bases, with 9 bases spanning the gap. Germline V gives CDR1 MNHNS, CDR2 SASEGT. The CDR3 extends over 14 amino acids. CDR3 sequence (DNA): TGTGCCAGCAGCGGACAGAATAGCAATCAGCCCCAGCATTTT. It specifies CASSGQNSNQPQHF.

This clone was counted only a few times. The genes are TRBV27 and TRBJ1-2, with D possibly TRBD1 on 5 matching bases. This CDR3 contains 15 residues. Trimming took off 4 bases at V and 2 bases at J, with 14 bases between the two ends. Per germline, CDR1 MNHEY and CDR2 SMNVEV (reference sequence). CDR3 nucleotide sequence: TGTGCCAGCAGTTCTAACCTAAGGGGCAACTATGGCTACACCTTC. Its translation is CASSSNLRGNYGYTF.

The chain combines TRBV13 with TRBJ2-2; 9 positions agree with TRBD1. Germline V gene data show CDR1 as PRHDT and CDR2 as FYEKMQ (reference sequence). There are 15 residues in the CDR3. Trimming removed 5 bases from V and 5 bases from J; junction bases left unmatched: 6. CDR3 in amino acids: CASSLRTGETGELFF. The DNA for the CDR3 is TGTGCCAGCAGCCTTCGGACAGGGGAGACCGGGGAGCTGTTTTTT. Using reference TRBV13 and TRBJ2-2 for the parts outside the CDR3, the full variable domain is AAGVIQSPRHLIKEKRETATLKCYPIPRHDTVYWYQQGPGQDPQFLISFYEKMQSDKGSIPDRFSAQQFSDYHSELNMSSLELGDSALYFCASSLRTGETGELFFGEGSRLTVL.